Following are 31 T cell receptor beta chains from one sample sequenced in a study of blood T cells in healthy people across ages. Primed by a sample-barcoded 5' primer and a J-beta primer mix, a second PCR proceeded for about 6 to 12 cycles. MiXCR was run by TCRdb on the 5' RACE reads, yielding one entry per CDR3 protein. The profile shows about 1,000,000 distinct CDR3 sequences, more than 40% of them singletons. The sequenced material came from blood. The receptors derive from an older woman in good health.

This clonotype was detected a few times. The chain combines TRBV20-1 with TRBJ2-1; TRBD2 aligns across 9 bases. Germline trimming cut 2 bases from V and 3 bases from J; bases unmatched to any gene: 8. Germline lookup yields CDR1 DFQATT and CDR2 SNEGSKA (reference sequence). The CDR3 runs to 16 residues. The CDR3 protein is CSARTGASGVYNEQFF. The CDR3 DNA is TGCAGTGCTAGAACGGGGGCTAGCGGGGTCTACAATGAGCAGTTCTTC.

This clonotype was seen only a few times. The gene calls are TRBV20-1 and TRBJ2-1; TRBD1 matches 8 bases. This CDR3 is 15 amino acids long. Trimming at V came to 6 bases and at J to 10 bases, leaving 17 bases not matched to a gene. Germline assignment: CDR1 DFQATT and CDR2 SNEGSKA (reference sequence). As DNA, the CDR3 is TGCAGTGCCGGATACGGACAGGGCGCAATAGGGGAGCAGTTCTTC. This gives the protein CSAGYGQGAIGEQFF.

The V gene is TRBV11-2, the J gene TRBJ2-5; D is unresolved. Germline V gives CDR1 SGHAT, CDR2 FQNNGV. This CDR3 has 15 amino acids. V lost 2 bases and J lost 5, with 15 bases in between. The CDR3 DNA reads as TGTGCCAGCAGCTTAAGGATTCGCCAGTTTGAGACCCAGTACTTC. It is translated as CASSLRIRQFETQYF. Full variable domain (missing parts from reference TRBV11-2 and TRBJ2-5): EAGVAQSPRYKIIEKRQSVAFWCNPISGHATLYWYQQILGQGPKLLIQFQNNGVVDDSQLPKDRFSAERLKGVDSTLKIQPAKLEDSAVYLCASSLRIRQFETQYFGPGTRLLVL.

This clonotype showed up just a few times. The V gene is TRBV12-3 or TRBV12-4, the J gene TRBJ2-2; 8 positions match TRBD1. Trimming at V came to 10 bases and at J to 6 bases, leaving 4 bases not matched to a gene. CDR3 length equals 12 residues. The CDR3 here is CANAQGAGELFF. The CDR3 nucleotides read TGTGCCAACGCACAGGGGGCCGGGGAGCTGTTTTTT.

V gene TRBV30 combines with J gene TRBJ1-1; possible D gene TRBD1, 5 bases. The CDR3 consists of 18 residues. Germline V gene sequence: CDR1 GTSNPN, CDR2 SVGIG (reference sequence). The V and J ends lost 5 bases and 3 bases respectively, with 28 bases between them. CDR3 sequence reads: CAWLLPVAARGWDTEAFF. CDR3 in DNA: TGTGCCTGGCTTCTCCCGGTCGCGGCCCGGGGGTGGGACACTGAAGCTTTCTTT.

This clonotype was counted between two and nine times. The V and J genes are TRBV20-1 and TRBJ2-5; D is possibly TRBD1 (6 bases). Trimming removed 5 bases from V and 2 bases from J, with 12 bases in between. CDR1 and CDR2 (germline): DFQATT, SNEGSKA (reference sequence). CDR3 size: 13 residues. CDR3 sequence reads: CSAWSGQQETQYF. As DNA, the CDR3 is TGCAGTGCTTGGTCGGGACAACAAGAGACCCAGTACTTC.

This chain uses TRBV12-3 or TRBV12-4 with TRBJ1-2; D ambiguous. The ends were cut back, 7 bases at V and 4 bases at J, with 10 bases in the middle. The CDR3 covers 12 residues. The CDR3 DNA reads TGTGCCAGCAACATAGATCCCTATGGCTACACCTTC. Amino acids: CASNIDPYGYTF.

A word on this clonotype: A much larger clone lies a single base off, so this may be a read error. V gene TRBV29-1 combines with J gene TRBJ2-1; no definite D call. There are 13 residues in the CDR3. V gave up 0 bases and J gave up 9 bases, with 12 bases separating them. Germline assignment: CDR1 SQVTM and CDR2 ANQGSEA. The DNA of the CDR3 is TGCAGCGTTGAAGATGGGAAGGAGTGTGAGCAGTTCTTC. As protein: CSVEDGKECEQFF.

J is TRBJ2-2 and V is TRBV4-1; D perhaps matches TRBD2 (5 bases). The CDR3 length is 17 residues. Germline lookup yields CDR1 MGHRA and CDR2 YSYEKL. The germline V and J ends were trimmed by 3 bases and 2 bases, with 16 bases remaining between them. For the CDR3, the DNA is TGCGCCAGCAGCCATCTTGGACTCGCCTCCAACACCGGGGAGCTGTTTTTT. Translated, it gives CASSHLGLASNTGELFF.

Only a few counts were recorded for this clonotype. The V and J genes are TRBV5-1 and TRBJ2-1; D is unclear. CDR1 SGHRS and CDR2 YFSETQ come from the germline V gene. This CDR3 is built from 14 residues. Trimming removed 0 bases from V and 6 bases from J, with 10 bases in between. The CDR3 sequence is CASSLVQASNEQFF. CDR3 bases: TGCGCCAGCAGCTTGGTACAAGCCAGCAATGAGCAGTTCTTC. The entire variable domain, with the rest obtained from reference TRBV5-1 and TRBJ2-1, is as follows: KAGVTQTPRYLIKTRGQQVTLSCSPISGHRSVSWYQQTPGQGLQFLFEYFSETQRNKGNFPGRFSGRQFSNSRSEMNVSTLELGDSALYLCASSLVQASNEQFFGPGTRLTVL.

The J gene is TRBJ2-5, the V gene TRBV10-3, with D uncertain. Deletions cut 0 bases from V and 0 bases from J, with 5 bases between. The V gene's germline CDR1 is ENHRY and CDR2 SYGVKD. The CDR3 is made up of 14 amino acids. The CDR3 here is CAISESTYQETQYF. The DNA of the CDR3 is TGTGCCATCAGTGAGTCCACGTACCAAGAGACCCAGTACTTC.

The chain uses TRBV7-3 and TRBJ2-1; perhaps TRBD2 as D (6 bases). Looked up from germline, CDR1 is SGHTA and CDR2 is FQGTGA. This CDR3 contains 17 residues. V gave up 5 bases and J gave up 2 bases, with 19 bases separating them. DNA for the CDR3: TGTGCCAGCAGCCCATATCCGGCGGGGATCGCCTACAATGAGCAGTTCTTC. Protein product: CASSPYPAGIAYNEQFF.

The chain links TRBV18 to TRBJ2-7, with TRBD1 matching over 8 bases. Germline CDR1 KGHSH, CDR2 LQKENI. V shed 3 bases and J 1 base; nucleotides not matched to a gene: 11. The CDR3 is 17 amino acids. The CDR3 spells CASSPIMGQASSYEQYF. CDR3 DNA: TGTGCCAGCTCACCGATTATGGGACAGGCGTCGTCCTACGAGCAGTACTTC.

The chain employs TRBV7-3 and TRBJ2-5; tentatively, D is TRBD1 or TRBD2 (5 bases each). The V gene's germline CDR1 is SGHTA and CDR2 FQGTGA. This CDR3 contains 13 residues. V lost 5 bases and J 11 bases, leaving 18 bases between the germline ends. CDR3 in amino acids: CASSVGPLGEQYF. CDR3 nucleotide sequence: TGTGCCAGCAGCGTGGGACCTCTGGGGGAGCAGTACTTC.

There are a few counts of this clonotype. The CDR3 sequence is CASSPTGGGTDTQYF. In DNA, the CDR3 is TGTGCCAGCAGCCCAACAGGGGGCGGCACAGATACGCAGTATTTT. The chain couples TRBV7-6 to TRBJ2-3; 9 bases agree with TRBD1. The CDR3 has 15 residues. After removal of 5 bases from V and 1 base from J, the junction contained 4 bases not matched to a gene. Germline V lookup: CDR1 SGHVS, CDR2 FNYEAQ.

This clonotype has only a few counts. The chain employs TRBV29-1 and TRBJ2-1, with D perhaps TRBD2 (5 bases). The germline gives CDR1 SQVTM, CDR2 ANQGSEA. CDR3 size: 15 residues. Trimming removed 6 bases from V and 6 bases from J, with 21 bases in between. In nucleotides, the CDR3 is TGCAGCGTCCGGACCTTAACTAGGGTCCCCAATGAGCAGTTCTTC. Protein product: CSVRTLTRVPNEQFF.

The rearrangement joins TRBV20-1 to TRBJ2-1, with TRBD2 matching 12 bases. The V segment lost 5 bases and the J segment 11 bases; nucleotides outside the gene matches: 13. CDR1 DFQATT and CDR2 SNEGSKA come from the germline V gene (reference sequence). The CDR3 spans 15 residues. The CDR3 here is CSAGLPTSGSNKQFF. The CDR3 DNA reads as TGCAGTGCTGGACTACCGACTAGCGGGAGTAATAAGCAGTTCTTC.

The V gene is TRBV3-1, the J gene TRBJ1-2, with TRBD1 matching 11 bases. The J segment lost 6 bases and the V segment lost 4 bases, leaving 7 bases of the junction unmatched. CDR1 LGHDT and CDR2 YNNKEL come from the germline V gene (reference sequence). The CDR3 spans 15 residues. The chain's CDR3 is CASSPWTGGMNGYTF. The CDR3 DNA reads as TGTGCCAGCAGCCCCTGGACAGGGGGCATGAATGGCTACACCTTC.

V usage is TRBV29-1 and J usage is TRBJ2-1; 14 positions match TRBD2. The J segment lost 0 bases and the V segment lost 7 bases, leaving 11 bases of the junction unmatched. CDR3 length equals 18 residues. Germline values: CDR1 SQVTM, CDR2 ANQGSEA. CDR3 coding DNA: TGCAGCGGGAAAGGGGGACTAGCGGGGGTTGGCTCCTACAATGAGCAGTTCTTC. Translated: CSGKGGLAGVGSYNEQFF.

The CDR3: CASSQDSGWADTQYF. The DNA of the CDR3 is TGCGCCAGCAGCCAAGATTCAGGGTGGGCAGATACGCAGTATTTT. J is TRBJ2-3 and V is TRBV4-1; a weak D match, TRBD1 (5 bases). This CDR3 contains 15 residues. V lost 0 bases and J 4 bases, leaving 11 bases between the germline ends. Germline CDR1 reads MGHRA; CDR2 reads YSYEKL.

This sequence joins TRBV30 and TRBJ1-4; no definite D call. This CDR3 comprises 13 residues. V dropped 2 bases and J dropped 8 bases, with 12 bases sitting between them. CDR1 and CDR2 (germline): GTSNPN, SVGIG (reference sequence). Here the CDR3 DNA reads TGTGCCTGGAGTCCAGTGGCGGGAGAAAAACTGTTTTTT. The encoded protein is CAWSPVAGEKLFF.

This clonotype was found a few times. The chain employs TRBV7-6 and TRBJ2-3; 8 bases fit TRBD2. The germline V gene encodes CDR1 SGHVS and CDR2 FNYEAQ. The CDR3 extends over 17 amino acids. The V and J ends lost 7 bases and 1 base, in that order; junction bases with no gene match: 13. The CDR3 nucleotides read TGTGCCAGCACCCAATATTCCGGGACTAGTCGCACAGATACGCAGTATTTT. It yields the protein CASTQYSGTSRTDTQYF.

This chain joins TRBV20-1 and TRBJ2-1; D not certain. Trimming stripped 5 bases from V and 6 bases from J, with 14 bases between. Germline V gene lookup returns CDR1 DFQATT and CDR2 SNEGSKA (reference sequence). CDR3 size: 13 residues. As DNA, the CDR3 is TGCAGTGCTCCTCTCAATCAAGGCAATGAGCAGTTCTTC. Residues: CSAPLNQGNEQFF.

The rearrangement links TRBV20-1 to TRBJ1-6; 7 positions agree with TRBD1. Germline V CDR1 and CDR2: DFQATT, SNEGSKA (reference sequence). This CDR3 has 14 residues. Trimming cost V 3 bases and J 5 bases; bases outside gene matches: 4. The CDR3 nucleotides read TGCAGTGCTAGTGCAGGGGGGGATAATTCACCCCTCCACTTT. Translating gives CSASAGGDNSPLHF.

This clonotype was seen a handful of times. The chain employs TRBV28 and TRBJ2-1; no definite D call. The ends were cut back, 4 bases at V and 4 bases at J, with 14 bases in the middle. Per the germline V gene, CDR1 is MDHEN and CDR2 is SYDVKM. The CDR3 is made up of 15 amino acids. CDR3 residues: CASSSLVGDYNEQFF. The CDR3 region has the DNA TGTGCCAGCAGTTCCCTCGTAGGTGATTACAATGAGCAGTTCTTC.

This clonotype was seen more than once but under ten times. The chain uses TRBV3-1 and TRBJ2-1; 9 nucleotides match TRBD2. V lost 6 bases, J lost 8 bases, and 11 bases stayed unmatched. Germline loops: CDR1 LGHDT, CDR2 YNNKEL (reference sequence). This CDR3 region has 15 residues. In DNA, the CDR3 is TGTGCCAGCAGTCTGGCGGGAGGGCCTTGGTATGAGCAGTTCTTC. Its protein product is CASSLAGGPWYEQFF.

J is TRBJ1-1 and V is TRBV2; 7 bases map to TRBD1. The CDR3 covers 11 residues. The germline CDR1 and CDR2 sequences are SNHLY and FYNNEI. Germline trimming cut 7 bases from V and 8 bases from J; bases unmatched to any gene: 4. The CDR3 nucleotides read TGTGCCAGCACGGACAGGACCGAAGCTTTCTTT. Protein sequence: CASTDRTEAFF.

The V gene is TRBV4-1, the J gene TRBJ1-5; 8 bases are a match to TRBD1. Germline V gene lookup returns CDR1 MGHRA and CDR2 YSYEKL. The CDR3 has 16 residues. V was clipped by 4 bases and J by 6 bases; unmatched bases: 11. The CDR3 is CASSPRTGRRVQPQHF. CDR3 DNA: TGCGCCAGCAGCCCCAGGACAGGGAGAAGGGTTCAGCCCCAGCATTTT.

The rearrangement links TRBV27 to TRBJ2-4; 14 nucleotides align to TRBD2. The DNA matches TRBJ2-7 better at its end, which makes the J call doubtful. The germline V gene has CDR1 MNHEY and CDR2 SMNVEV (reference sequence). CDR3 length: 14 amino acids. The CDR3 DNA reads TGTGCCAGCAGGGGACTAGCGGGAGTTGGCGAGCAGTACTTC. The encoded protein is CASRGLAGVGEQYF.

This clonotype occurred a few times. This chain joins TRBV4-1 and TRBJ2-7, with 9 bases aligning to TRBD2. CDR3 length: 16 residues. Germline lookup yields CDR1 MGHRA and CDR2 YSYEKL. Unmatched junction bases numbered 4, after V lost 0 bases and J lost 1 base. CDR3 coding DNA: TGCGCCAGCAGCCAAGATGGTCTAGCGGGATCCTACGAGCAGTACTTC. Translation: CASSQDGLAGSYEQYF.

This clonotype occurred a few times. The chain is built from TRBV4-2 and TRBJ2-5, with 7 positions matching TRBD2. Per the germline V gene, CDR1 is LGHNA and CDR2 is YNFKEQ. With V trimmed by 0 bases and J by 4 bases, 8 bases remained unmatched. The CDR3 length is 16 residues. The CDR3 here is CASSQEVGGSGETQYF. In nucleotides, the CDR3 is TGTGCCAGCAGCCAAGAAGTGGGCGGGAGTGGAGAGACCCAGTACTTC.